The rows below give T cell receptor beta chains drawn from one sample of a study of blood T cell repertoires in COVID-19. Generated by immunoSEQ multiplex PCR, the TCRdb table keeps only in-frame clones and is missing some. Seen here are more than 400,000 clones, around 90% observed once, and the top ten hold roughly 0.72%. Sample: PBMCs or T cells enriched from blood (not recorded which). These receptors all come from a woman in her late teens or twenties who had recovered from COVID-19. The CDR3 runs from the conserved cysteine through the conserved F or W. Fields, in order: V gene, J gene, D gene, clone size, CDR3 DNA, CDR3 protein. D genes are given only for firm matches. Size values are once, few and many counts, or a class for expanded clones, and some rows have none.

TRBV2,TRBJ1-5,.,.,TGTGCCAGCAGCTCGGACACTAGCAATCAGCCCCAGCATTTT,CASSSDTSNQPQHF
TRBV5-8,TRBJ1-2,.,.,TGTGCCAGCAGCTTAGAGAGGAACTATGGCTACACCTTC,CASSLERNYGYTF
TRBV19,TRBJ1-4,.,.,TGTGCCAGTAGTAGGGCAGATAATGAAAAACTGTTTTTT,CASSRADNEKLFF
TRBV14,TRBJ1-6,TRBD1,.,TGTGCCAGCAGCCAAGACAGGGGGCCTTCACCCCTCCACTTT,CASSQDRGPSPLHF
TRBV5-1,TRBJ2-7,.,once,TGCGCCAGCAGCTTGGGGGCTGGTGACGAGCAGTACTTC,CASSLGAGDEQYF
TRBV5-1,TRBJ2-7,.,.,TGCGCCAGCAGCTTGGACCTAGCGACCTACGAGCAGTACTTC,CASSLDLATYEQYF
TRBV18,TRBJ2-7,TRBD1,.,TGTGCCAGCTCACTAGGGACAGGAAACTACGAGCAGTACTTC,CASSLGTGNYEQYF
TRBV2,TRBJ2-3,.,.,TGTGCCAGCAGGGTCTCTAGCGATACGCAGTATTTT,CASRVSSDTQYF
TRBV7-2,TRBJ1-5,TRBD1,.,TGTGCCAGCGCGGGACAGGGGGATCAGCCCCAGCATTTT,CASAGQGDQPQHF
TRBV21-1,TRBJ1-4,.,.,TGTGCCCGCGCAGCCGAACCACACGGGGAGGAACGAACAACTAATGAAAAACTGTTTTTT,CARAAEPHGEERTTNEKLFF